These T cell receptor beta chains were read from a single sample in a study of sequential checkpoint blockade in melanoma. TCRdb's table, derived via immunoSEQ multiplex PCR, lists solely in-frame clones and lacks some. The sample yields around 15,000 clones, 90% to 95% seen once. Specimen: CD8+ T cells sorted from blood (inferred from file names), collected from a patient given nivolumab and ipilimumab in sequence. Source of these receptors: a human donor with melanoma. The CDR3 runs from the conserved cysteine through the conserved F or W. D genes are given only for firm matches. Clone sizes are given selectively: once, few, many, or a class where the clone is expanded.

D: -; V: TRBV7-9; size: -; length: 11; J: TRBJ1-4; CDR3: CASSRDWELFF; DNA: TGTGCCAGCAGCCGAGACTGGGAACTGTTTTTT
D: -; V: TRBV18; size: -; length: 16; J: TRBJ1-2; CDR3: CASSRGVSGINYGYTF; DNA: TGTGCCAGCTCACGGGGAGTTTCGGGAATCAACTATGGCTACACCTTC
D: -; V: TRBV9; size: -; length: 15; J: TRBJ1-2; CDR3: CASSVVSGRGHGYTF; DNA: TGTGCCAGCAGCGTAGTTTCAGGGAGGGGCCATGGCTACACCTTC
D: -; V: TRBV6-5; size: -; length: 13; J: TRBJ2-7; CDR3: CASSLAVNYEQYF; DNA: TGTGCCAGCAGTTTAGCGGTCAACTACGAGCAGTACTTC
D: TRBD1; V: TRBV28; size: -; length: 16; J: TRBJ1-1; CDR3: CASRARDSILNTEAFF; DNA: TGTGCCAGCAGGGCCCGGGACAGCATCTTGAACACTGAAGCTTTCTTT
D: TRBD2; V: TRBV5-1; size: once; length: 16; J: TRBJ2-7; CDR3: CASSDWTSGTIYEQYF; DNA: TGCGCCAGCAGCGATTGGACTAGCGGGACGATCTACGAGCAGTACTTC
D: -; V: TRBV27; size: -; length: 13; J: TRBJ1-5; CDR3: CASSLFSDQPQHF; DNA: TGTGCCAGCAGTTTATTCTCGGATCAGCCCCAGCATTTT
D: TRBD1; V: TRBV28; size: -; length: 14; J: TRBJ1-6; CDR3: CASRAGQGTSPLHF; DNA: TGTGCCAGCAGAGCGGGACAGGGGACTTCACCCCTCCACTTT
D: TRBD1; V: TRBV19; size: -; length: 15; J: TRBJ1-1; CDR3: CASSPTGTVNTEAFF; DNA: TGTGCCAGTAGTCCAACAGGGACAGTGAACACTGAAGCTTTCTTT
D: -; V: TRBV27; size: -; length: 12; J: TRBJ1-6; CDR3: CASSFIWAPLHF; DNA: TGTGCCAGCAGTTTCATTTGGGCCCCCCTCCACTTT
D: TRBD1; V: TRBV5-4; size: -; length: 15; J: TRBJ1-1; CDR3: CASSLAGTVNTEAFF; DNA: TGTGCCAGCAGCTTAGCCGGGACAGTGAACACTGAAGCTTTCTTT
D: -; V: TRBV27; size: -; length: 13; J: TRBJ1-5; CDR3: CASSLVSNQPQHF; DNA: TGTGCCAGCAGCCTAGTTAGCAATCAGCCCCAGCATTTT
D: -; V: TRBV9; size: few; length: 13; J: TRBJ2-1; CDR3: CASSVGGNNEQFF; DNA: TGTGCCAGCAGCGTAGGAGGGAACAATGAGCAGTTCTTC
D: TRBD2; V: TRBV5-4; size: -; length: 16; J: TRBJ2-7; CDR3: CASSKTSGADYYEQYF; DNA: TGTGCCAGCAGCAAGACTAGCGGGGCGGACTACTACGAGCAGTACTTC
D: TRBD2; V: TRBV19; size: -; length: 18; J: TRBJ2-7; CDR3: CASSIDGVAGESSYEQYF; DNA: TGTGCCAGTAGTATAGATGGGGTAGCGGGAGAGTCCTCCTACGAGCAGTACTTC
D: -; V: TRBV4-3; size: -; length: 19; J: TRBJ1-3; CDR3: CASSQDHSSEGLDGNTIYF; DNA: TGCGCCAGCAGCCAAGATCATTCATCGGAGGGGCTCGATGGAAACACCATATATTTT
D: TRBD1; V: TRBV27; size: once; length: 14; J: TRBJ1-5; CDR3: CASSLGQFNQPQHF; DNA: TGTGCCAGCAGTTTGGGACAGTTCAATCAGCCCCAGCATTTT
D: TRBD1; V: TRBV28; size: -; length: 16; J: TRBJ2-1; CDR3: CASSPPGTVFYNEQFF; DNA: TGTGCCAGCAGTCCCCCCGGGACAGTCTTTTACAATGAGCAGTTCTTC
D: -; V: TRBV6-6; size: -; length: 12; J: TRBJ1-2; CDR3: CASIQSGNGYTF; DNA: TGTGCCAGCATCCAATCAGGGAATGGCTACACCTTC
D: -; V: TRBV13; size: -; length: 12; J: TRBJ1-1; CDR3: CASSVGSIEAFF; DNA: TGTGCCAGCAGCGTCGGGTCAATTGAAGCTTTCTTT
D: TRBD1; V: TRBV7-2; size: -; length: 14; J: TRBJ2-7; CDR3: CASRETGVYYEQYF; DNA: TGTGCCAGCAGGGAGACAGGGGTCTACTACGAGCAGTACTTC
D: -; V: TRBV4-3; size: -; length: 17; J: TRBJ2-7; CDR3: CASSQAPEPLFAYEQYF; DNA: TGCGCCAGCAGCCAAGCCCCAGAACCCCTTTTTGCTTACGAGCAGTACTTC
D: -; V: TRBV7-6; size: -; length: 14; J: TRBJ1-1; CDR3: CASSPRGWRTEAFF; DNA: TGTGCCAGCAGCCCACGGGGTTGGCGGACTGAAGCTTTCTTT
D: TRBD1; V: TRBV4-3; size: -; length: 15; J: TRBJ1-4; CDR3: CASSQAPGGFEKLFF; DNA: TGCGCCAGCAGCCAAGCCCCAGGGGGATTCGAAAAACTGTTTTTT
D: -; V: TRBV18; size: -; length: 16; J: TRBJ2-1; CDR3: CASSPPGRGSYNEQFF; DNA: TGTGCCAGCTCACCACCGGGGCGGGGCTCCTACAATGAGCAGTTCTTC
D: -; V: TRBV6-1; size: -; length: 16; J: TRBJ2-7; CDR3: CASSGPGRTLFYEQYF; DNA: TGTGCCAGCAGTGGGCCCGGGAGAACCCTTTTCTACGAGCAGTACTTC
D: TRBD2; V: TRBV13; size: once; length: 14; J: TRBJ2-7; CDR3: CASSFTGGPYEQYF; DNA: TGTGCCAGCAGCTTTACGGGAGGGCCCTACGAGCAGTACTTC
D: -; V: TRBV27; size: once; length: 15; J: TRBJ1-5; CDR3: CASSLVIGGNQPQHF; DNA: TGTGCCAGCAGCCTAGTAATCGGGGGCAATCAGCCCCAGCATTTT
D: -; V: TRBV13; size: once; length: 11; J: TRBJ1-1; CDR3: CASTYGQEAFF; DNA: TGTGCCAGCACCTATGGACAGGAAGCTTTCTTT
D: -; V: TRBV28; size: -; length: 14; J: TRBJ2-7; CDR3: CASSLGGATYEQYF; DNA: TGTGCCAGCAGTTTGGGGGGGGCTACCTACGAGCAGTACTTC
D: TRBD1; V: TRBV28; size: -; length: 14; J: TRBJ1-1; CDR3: CASTRGRGPTEAFF; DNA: TGTGCCAGCACCCGGGGCAGGGGGCCCACTGAAGCTTTCTTT
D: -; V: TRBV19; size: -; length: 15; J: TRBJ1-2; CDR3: CASSIFWGANYGYTF; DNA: TGTGCCAGTAGTATCTTCTGGGGCGCTAACTATGGCTACACCTTC
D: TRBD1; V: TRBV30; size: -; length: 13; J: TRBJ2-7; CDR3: CAWSEGTGNEQYF; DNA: TGTGCCTGGAGTGAGGGGACAGGGAACGAGCAGTACTTC
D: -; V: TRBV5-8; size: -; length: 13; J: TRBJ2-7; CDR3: CASSLGPTGEQYF; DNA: TGTGCCAGCAGCTTAGGACCAACAGGCGAGCAGTACTTC
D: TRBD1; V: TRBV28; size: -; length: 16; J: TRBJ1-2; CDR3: CASSPRTGLLYYGYTF; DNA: TGTGCCAGCAGTCCGAGGACAGGTCTCCTTTACTATGGCTACACCTTC
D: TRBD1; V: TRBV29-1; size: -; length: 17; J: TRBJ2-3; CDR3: CSVEFGGQGMTTDTQYF; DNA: TGCAGCGTTGAGTTTGGGGGACAGGGAATGACTACAGATACGCAGTATTTT
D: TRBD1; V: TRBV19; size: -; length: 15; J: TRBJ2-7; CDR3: CASSAAGQGSYEQYF; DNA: TGTGCCAGTAGTGCTGCCGGACAGGGTTCCTACGAGCAGTACTTC
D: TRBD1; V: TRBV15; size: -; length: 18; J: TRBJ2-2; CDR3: CATSSDRVGRGLTGELFF; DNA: TGTGCCACCAGCAGTGATCGGGTAGGCAGGGGGCTCACCGGGGAGCTGTTTTTT
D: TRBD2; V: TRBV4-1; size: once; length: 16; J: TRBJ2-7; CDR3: CASSQIMTSGSYEQYF; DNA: TGCGCCAGCAGCCAGATCATGACTAGCGGGAGTTACGAGCAGTACTTC
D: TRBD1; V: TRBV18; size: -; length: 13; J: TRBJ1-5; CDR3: CASSQDRVQPQHF; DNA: TGTGCCAGCTCTCAGGACAGGGTACAGCCCCAGCATTTT
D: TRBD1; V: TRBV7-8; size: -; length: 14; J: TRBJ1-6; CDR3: CASSSGQGSSPLHF; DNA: TGTGCCAGCAGCTCGGGACAGGGGAGTTCACCCCTCCACTTT
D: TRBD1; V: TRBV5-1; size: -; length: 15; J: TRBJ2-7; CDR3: CASSPLGTGRHEQYF; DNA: TGCGCCAGCAGCCCACTAGGGACAGGGCGCCACGAGCAGTACTTC
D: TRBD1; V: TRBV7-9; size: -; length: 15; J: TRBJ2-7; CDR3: CASSSTRTGSHEQYF; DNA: TGTGCCAGCAGCTCCACGCGGACAGGGTCCCACGAGCAGTACTTC
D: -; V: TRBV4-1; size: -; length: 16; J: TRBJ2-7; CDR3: CASSQALARPSYEQYF; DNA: TGCGCCAGCAGCCAAGCGCTAGCGCGACCCTCCTACGAGCAGTACTTC